The rows below give T cell receptor beta chains drawn from one sample of a study of spatial heterogeneity in lung cancer. TCRdb fed the 5' RACE reads into MiXCR, producing one record per CDR3 protein. The top ten clones hold over 40% of a sample with 90,000 to 95,000 distinct CDR3 sequences, approximately 12% of them seen once. This specimen consisted of PBMCs, obtained at surgery. These receptors were obtained from a male donor with early-stage non-small cell lung cancer. Each CDR3 is given with its conserved first and last residue. Each record gives: clone size, V gene, D gene, J gene, CDR3 protein, CDR3 DNA. The D gene is left open where the match is weak. The size field is filled for only some rows; it gives once, few, many or a size class.

>many|TRBV7-9|TRBD1|TRBJ2-2
CASSSDRGRTGELFF
TGTGCCAGCAGCTCCGACAGGGGCCGGACCGGGGAGCTGTTTTTT
>few|TRBV6-2/TRBV6-3|TRBD2|TRBJ2-5
CASRIGLAGMETQYF
TGTGCCAGCAGAATTGGACTAGCGGGAATGGAGACCCAGTACTTC
>many|TRBV29-1|.|TRBJ2-3
CSVEAGTDPDTQYF
TGCAGCGTTGAAGCGGGGACGGATCCCGATACGCAGTATTTT
>.|TRBV28|.|TRBJ1-1
CASSLWFEGEAFF
TGTGCCAGCAGTTTATGGTTCGAGGGGGAAGCTTTCTTT
>.|TRBV3-1|.|TRBJ2-7
CASSRIAGDEQYF
TGTGCCAGCAGCCGTATAGCAGGGGACGAGCAGTACTTC
>.|TRBV20-1|TRBD1|TRBJ2-3
CSAGSGRGRTDTQYF
TGCAGTGCTGGAAGCGGCAGGGGGCGCACAGATACGCAGTATTTT
>few|TRBV29-1|TRBD2|TRBJ2-5
CSMRRTSGGGALETQYF
TGCAGTATGAGAAGGACTAGCGGTGGGGGGGCTCTGGAGACCCAGTACTTC
>.|TRBV7-8|.|TRBJ2-2
CASSLASTGTGELFF
TGTGCCAGCAGCTTAGCGTCGACAGGCACCGGGGAGCTGTTTTTT
>.|TRBV20-1|.|TRBJ2-3
CSAPSSYTDTQYF
TGCAGTGCCCCGAGCAGTTATACAGATACGCAGTATTTT
>few|TRBV28|TRBD2|TRBJ2-2
CASTRPGGRLPGELFF
TGTGCCAGCACTAGACCAGGCGGGAGGCTCCCCGGGGAGCTGTTTTTT
>many|TRBV20-1|.|TRBJ2-7
CSASEGRNEQYF
TGCAGTGCTAGTGAGGGTAGGAACGAGCAGTACTTC